The rows below give T cell receptor beta chains drawn from one sample of a study of shared clonotypes between healthy human individuals. Here immunoSEQ multiplex PCR was the method, and the copy in TCRdb shows in-frame clones only, minus some. The data show about 2.3 million clones, with approximately 95% seen just once and under 0.45% held by the top ten. The sequenced sample consisted of naive CD4+ T cells from PBMCs. These receptors all come from a man aged 18-30 years in good health. Some clones in this sample may be carry-over from other donors' samples. The CDR3 runs from the conserved cysteine through the conserved F or W. D genes are given only for firm matches. Clone size appears in some rows only: once, few, many, or a class for an expanded clone.

>NA|NA|TRBV15|TRBJ2-3
TGTGCCACCAGGGGAGGAGGAGGGACAGATACGCAGTATTTT
CATRGGGGTDTQYF
>NA|NA|TRBV6-1|TRBJ2-7
TGTGCCAGCAGCCAAGGGGGGGTTTCCACCTACGAGCAGTACTTC
CASSQGGVSTYEQYF
>TRBD1|NA|TRBV19|TRBJ1-5
TGTGCCAGTAGTATGGGGACAGGGAATCAGCCCCAGCATTTT
CASSMGTGNQPQHF
>NA|few|TRBV12-5|TRBJ2-1
TGTGCTAGTGGTTTATACGGATACAATGAGCAGTTCTTC
CASGLYGYNEQFF
>TRBD2|NA|TRBV9|TRBJ2-1
TGTGCCAGCAGCGTTACTAGCGTCACCTACAATGAGCAGTTCTTC
CASSVTSVTYNEQFF
>TRBD1|NA|TRBV10-3|TRBJ2-4
TGTGCCACCCGACAGGGTGGGGACATTCAGTACTTC
CATRQGGDIQYF
>NA|NA|TRBV29-1|TRBJ1-1
TGCAGCGCCGATGGCAGGGTTAGGAACACTGAAGCTTTCTTT
CSADGRVRNTEAFF
>NA|NA|TRBV28|TRBJ2-5
TGTGCCAGCAGTCCGGGACTGGGACAAGAGACCCAGTACTTC
CASSPGLGQETQYF
>NA|NA|TRBV9|TRBJ2-1
TGTGCCAGCAGCGCACATAGGGGAAATGAGCAGTTCTTC
CASSAHRGNEQFF
>TRBD2|NA|TRBV4-2|TRBJ2-1
TGTGCCAGCAGCCAAGGGGCGGGAGGATATGATGAGCAGTTCTTC
CASSQGAGGYDEQFF
>TRBD2|NA|TRBV5-1|TRBJ2-3
TGCGCCAGCAGCCCTTTAGCGGGAGACGGCACAGATACGCAGTATTTT
CASSPLAGDGTDTQYF
>TRBD2|NA|TRBV13|TRBJ2-2
TGTGCCAGCAGCTCGGGGACTAGCCCCGGGGAGCTGTTTTTT
CASSSGTSPGELFF
>TRBD1|NA|TRBV28|TRBJ1-2
TGTGCCAGCAGTTCCCCGGGGGACAGGGCCTATGGCTACACCTTC
CASSSPGDRAYGYTF
>NA|NA|TRBV28|TRBJ2-2
TGTGCCAGCATCGGCGGGCCGAACACCGGGGAGCTGTTTTTT
CASIGGPNTGELFF
>NA|few|TRBV4-1|TRBJ2-1
TGCGCCAGCAGCCAATATCCGCTGGGCAATGAGCAGTTCTTC
CASSQYPLGNEQFF
>NA|NA|TRBV29-1|TRBJ1-2
TGCAGCGTTGAAGCGGGGTATCCGAGTGGCTACACCTTC
CSVEAGYPSGYTF
>TRBD2|NA|TRBV7-2|TRBJ2-7
TGTGCCAGCACCGAACCTCTGGGGACTAGCGGGACGGGCGAGCAGTACTTC
CASTEPLGTSGTGEQYF
>TRBD1|NA|TRBV5-8|TRBJ1-1
TGTGCCAGCAGCTTCTCGCAACAGGGGGCCGAGGCGAGCACTGAAGCTTTCTTT
CASSFSQQGAEASTEAFF
>TRBD1|NA|TRBV5-1|TRBJ2-5
TGCGCCAGCAGCCTCATACTGACAGGGGGATGGCCCCAGTACTTC
CASSLILTGGWPQYF
>NA|few|TRBV7-3|TRBJ2-2
TGTGCCAGCAGCTTACTGGTGAACACCGGGGAGCTGTTTTTT
CASSLLVNTGELFF
>NA|NA|TRBV7-3|TRBJ2-5
TGTGCCAGCAGCCCCTCGGGGGGCTGGGAGACCCAGTACTTC
CASSPSGGWETQYF
>NA|once|TRBV5-6|TRBJ2-1
TGTGCCAGCAGTCATCGACTACTTGAGCAGTTCTTC
CASSHRLLEQFF
>NA|NA|TRBV19|TRBJ1-5
TGTGCCAGTAGCCAGGGAGGGTCCGGTCAGCCCCAGCATTTT
CASSQGGSGQPQHF
>NA|NA|TRBV9|TRBJ1-3
TGTGCCAGCAGCGTATTAGCCCGTGGAAACACCATATATTTT
CASSVLARGNTIYF
>NA|NA|TRBV7-2|TRBJ2-7
TGTGCCAGCAGCTCTGTCTACGAGCAGTACTTC
CASSSVYEQYF
>NA|NA|TRBV6-6|TRBJ1-1
TGTGCCAGCAGCAAATCCGGAACTGACACTGAAGCTTTCTTT
CASSKSGTDTEAFF
>TRBD1|NA|TRBV9|TRBJ1-1
TGTGCCAGCAGCCCCCAGGGACAGGGGGCCACTGAAGCTTTCTTT
CASSPQGQGATEAFF
>TRBD1|NA|TRBV19|TRBJ1-1
TGTGCCGGGCGGGGACAGGGTAGCACTGAAGCTTTCTTT
CAGRGQGSTEAFF
>NA|once|TRBV28|TRBJ1-4
TGTGCCAGCAGTCCGGTACGGACTAATGAAAAACTGTTTTTT
CASSPVRTNEKLFF
>NA|NA|TRBV14|TRBJ2-3
TGTGCCAGCAGCCAAGACGGCGGGACGAGCACAGATACGCAGTATTTT
CASSQDGGTSTDTQYF
>NA|once|TRBV30|TRBJ1-6
TGTGCCTGGAGTGTACCCCATCTTCCCCTCCACTTT
CAWSVPHLPLHF
>TRBD2|NA|TRBV5-1|TRBJ2-1
TGCGCCAGCAGCTTGGGGCCAGCGGGAGGCCCTTCTGCCTACAATGAGCAGTTCTTC
CASSLGPAGGPSAYNEQFF
>NA|NA|TRBV7-2|TRBJ1-4
TGTGCCAGCAGCCCCCGTGCAACTAATGAAAAACTGTTTTTT
CASSPRATNEKLFF